The present T cell receptor (beta chain) was sequenced within a study of shared clonotypes between healthy human individuals. V lost 3 bases to trimming and J lost 5 bases, with 12 bases between them. The germline V gene has CDR1 SGDLS and CDR2 YYNGEE. This CDR3 contains 13 residues. TCRdb's table, derived via immunoSEQ multiplex PCR, lists solely in-frame clones and lacks some. The sample has approximately 510,000 clones; 70% to 80% are singletons. This clonotype originated in a woman between 40 and 55 years old in good health. Some clones in this sample may be carry-over from other donors' samples. The chain carries TRBV9 and TRBJ2-7; D gene ambiguous. Sequencing was done on a sample of PBMCs. DNA of the CDR3: TGTGCCAGCAGCGGAGATAGTTCGCACGAGCAGTACTTC. This translates into CASSGDSSHEQYF.